The 18 T cell receptor beta chains presented below share a single source sample, sequenced in a study of cytomegalovirus exposure and HLA in healthy donors. The study ran its PCR with 60 Vbeta and 13 Jbeta primers. Some clones are missing from TCRdb's copy, which holds only in-frame ones; the method was immunoSEQ multiplex PCR. The data contain 110,000 or so clones, 12% to 15% of them singletons. The sequenced sample consisted of PBMCs. Source of these receptors: a female donor in good health and CMV-seronegative.

The chain uses TRBV2 and TRBJ2-6; maybe TRBD1 (5 bases). The germline V gene has CDR1 SNHLY and CDR2 FYNNEI. This CDR3 comprises 15 residues. V was trimmed by 6 bases and J by 2 bases, leaving 11 bases between them. CDR3 DNA sequence: TGTGCCAGCAGAGTTATGGGGCCTGGGGCCAACGTCCTGACTTTC. The encoded protein is CASRVMGPGANVLTF.

J is TRBJ2-5 and V is TRBV11-2; TRBD1 aligns across 7 bases. This CDR3 has 15 residues. CDR1 is SGHAT, CDR2 FQNNGV, per germline. With V trimmed by 4 bases and J by 0 bases, 5 bases remained unmatched. The CDR3 loop reads CASSSGQWYQETQYF. CDR3 DNA: TGTGCCAGCAGCTCGGGACAGTGGTACCAAGAGACCCAGTACTTC. Full variable domain (rest looked up from reference TRBV11-2 and TRBJ2-5): EAGVAQSPRYKIIEKRQSVAFWCNPISGHATLYWYQQILGQGPKLLIQFQNNGVVDDSQLPKDRFSAERLKGVDSTLKIQPAKLEDSAVYLCASSSGQWYQETQYFGPGTRLLVL.

This chain links TRBV27 with TRBJ2-3; maybe TRBD2 (5 bases). Germline V gene lookup returns CDR1 MNHEY and CDR2 SMNVEV (reference sequence). The V end was cut by 1 base, the J end by 4 bases, with 21 bases between. The CDR3 runs 18 residues. The CDR3: CASSLFPPEGDISDTQYF. For the CDR3, the DNA is TGTGCCAGCAGTTTATTCCCGCCTGAGGGCGACATTTCAGATACGCAGTATTTT.

The V call is TRBV28, the J call TRBJ2-5; 11 bases line up with TRBD2. The CDR3 covers 15 residues. The V gene end was trimmed by 6 bases and the J gene end by 2 bases; junction bases not matched to a gene: 5. Germline assignment: CDR1 MDHEN and CDR2 SYDVKM. The CDR3 DNA is TGTGCCAGCAGGGGGACTAGCGGATTACAAGAGACCCAGTACTTC. Protein: CASRGTSGLQETQYF.

As regards this clone: At one boundary the junction diverges from the germline segment, which might be a read error. This rearrangement joins TRBV7-7 to TRBJ2-7, with 8 bases that match TRBD1. The CDR3 is 17 residues long. CDR1 SSHAT and CDR2 FNYEAQ come from the germline V gene (reference sequence). CDR3 amino acids: CASSLGGPGTGTYEQYF. CDR3 coding DNA: TGTGCTAGCAGCTTAGGGGGGCCCGGGACAGGAACGTACGAGCAGTACTTC.

This clone was seen more than once but under ten times. The chain links TRBV30 to TRBJ1-2; the D gene is possibly TRBD1 (5 bases). The length of the CDR3 is 13 residues. Germline-derived CDR1 and CDR2 are GTSNPN and SVGIG (reference sequence). The germline V and J ends were trimmed by 0 bases and 7 bases, with 12 bases remaining between them. This chain's CDR3 is CAWSVSGETGYTF. For the CDR3, the DNA is TGTGCCTGGAGTGTATCGGGGGAAACTGGCTACACCTTC.

The chain joins TRBV5-1 to TRBJ2-3; D possibly corresponds to TRBD2 (5 bases). The CDR3 spans 15 residues. Trimming shortened V by 5 bases and J by 1 base, and 14 bases separated the two germline ends. Germline CDR1 is SGHRS and CDR2 is YFSETQ. CDR3 DNA: TGCGCCAGCAGTTCCGGTCTAGCTGGCACAGATACGCAGTATTTT. Its protein is CASSSGLAGTDTQYF.

This clone was observed a handful of times. This sequence joins TRBV9 and TRBJ1-4, with D tentatively TRBD1 (6 bases). The V end lost 3 bases, the J end lost 5 bases, and 14 bases lay between the germline ends. The CDR3 is 15 amino acids. CDR1 and CDR2 (germline): SGDLS, YYNGEE. The CDR3, as DNA: TGTGCCAGCAGCGCGGTAGGACAGATGAATGAAAAACTGTTTTTT. It yields the protein CASSAVGQMNEKLFF.

In its sample, this clone was seen a few times. J is TRBJ2-2 and V is TRBV9; 8 bases agree with TRBD1. This CDR3 spans 15 amino acids. V was clipped by 0 bases and J by 5 bases; unmatched bases: 3. Germline V gene data show CDR1 as SGDLS and CDR2 as YYNGEE. Here the CDR3 reads CASSVGTGGTGELFF. CDR3 sequence (DNA): TGTGCCAGCAGCGTAGGAACAGGGGGTACCGGGGAGCTGTTTTTT.

V is TRBV12-5 and J is TRBJ2-3; D is unresolved. The ends were cut back, 6 bases at V and 4 bases at J, with 14 bases in the middle. Looked up from germline, CDR1 is LGHNT and CDR2 is FRNRAP. The CDR3 has 14 residues. CDR3 sequence: CASGQEDRSDTQYF. CDR3 nucleotide sequence: TGTGCTAGTGGCCAAGAGGATCGGTCAGATACGCAGTATTTT.

This chain connects TRBV2 to TRBJ1-4, with D tentatively TRBD1 (6 bases). With 2 bases removed from V and 6 bases from J, the gap between germline ends came to 10 bases. The germline V gene encodes CDR1 SNHLY and CDR2 FYNNEI. The CDR3 is made up of 14 amino acids. The CDR3 bases are TGTGCCAGCAGTGAAAGGACAGCCTATGAAAAACTGTTTTTT. This codes for CASSERTAYEKLFF.

This clone has more than one count but fewer than ten. The chain has TRBV5-1 and TRBJ2-1, with 11 bases fitting TRBD1. Per germline, CDR1 SGHRS and CDR2 YFSETQ. The ends lost 9 bases at V and 5 bases at J; junction bases unmatched: 7. The CDR3 runs to 14 residues. CDR3 DNA sequence: TGCGCCACCAACCCGGGACAGGGGGACAATGAGCAGTTCTTC. Its protein is CATNPGQGDNEQFF.

This clone showed up just a few times. The chain employs TRBV7-2 and TRBJ2-3, with D possibly TRBD1 on 6 matching bases. Germline V gene lookup returns CDR1 SGHTA and CDR2 FQGNSA. Trimming shortened V by 2 bases and J by 1 base, and 13 bases separated the two germline ends. CDR3 size: 16 residues. In DNA, the CDR3 is TGTGCCAGCAGCTTATCCTCGGCAGGGGGCACAGATACGCAGTATTTT. Encoded protein: CASSLSSAGGTDTQYF.

V is TRBV5-1 and J is TRBJ1-4; 12 nucleotides align to TRBD1. This CDR3 contains 17 residues. Per the germline V gene, CDR1 is SGHRS and CDR2 is YFSETQ. V was clipped by 4 bases and J by 5 bases; unmatched bases: 9. DNA for the CDR3: TGCGCCAGCAGCGTCCACGCCGGGACAGGGGGCAATGAAAAACTGTTTTTT. Translation gives CASSVHAGTGGNEKLFF.

The gene calls are TRBV5-1 and TRBJ2-5; D unresolved. The ends were cut back, 4 bases at V and 5 bases at J, with 12 bases in the middle. CDR3 length equals 13 residues. Germline V gives CDR1 SGHRS, CDR2 YFSETQ. The CDR3 spells CASSIDERETQYF. The DNA of the CDR3 is TGCGCCAGCAGCATCGATGAACGGGAGACCCAGTACTTC.

This clone occurred a few times. This sequence joins TRBV10-3 and TRBJ2-6; D unclear. The CDR3 has 17 residues. V was pared by 2 bases and J by 0 bases, with 11 bases between. The germline gives CDR1 ENHRY, CDR2 SYGVKD. CDR3 amino acids: CAISEPLSTSGANVLTF. The CDR3 region has the DNA TGTGCCATCAGTGAGCCACTATCTACCTCTGGGGCCAACGTCCTGACTTTC.

The chain joins TRBV7-2 to TRBJ2-7; 12 bases fit TRBD2. Per germline, CDR1 SGHTA and CDR2 FQGNSA. The CDR3 sequence is 19 residues long. V shed 3 bases and J 3 bases; nucleotides not matched to a gene: 15. In nucleotides, the CDR3 is TGTGCCAGCAGCTTCCGTCATCTCGGGACTAGCGGGCACTACTACGAGCAGTACTTC. This translates into CASSFRHLGTSGHYYEQYF.

This clone came up a few times. The rearrangement joins TRBV19 to TRBJ2-7; 12 bases are shared with TRBD2. The J segment lost 0 bases and the V segment lost 7 bases, leaving 4 bases of the junction unmatched. Per the germline V gene, CDR1 is LNHDA and CDR2 is SQIVND (reference sequence). The CDR3 loop spans 15 amino acids. The CDR3 region is CASTPSGRVSYEQYF. The CDR3, as DNA: TGTGCCAGTACTCCTAGCGGGAGGGTCTCCTACGAGCAGTACTTC.